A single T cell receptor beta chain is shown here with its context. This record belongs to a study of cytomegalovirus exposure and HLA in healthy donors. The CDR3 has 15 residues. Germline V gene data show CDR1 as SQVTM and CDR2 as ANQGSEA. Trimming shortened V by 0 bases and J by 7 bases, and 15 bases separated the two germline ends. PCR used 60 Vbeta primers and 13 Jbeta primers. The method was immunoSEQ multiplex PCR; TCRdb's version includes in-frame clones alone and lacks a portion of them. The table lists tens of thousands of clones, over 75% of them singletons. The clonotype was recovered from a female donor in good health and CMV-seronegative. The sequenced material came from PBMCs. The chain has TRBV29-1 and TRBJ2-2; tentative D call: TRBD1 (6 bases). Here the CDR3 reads CSVEDPGQQLGELFF. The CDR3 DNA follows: TGCAGCGTTGAAGACCCCGGACAGCAGCTCGGGGAGCTGTTTTTT.